This TCR beta chain was recovered during a study of blood T cell repertoires in COVID-19. Study-level background: Italy, Spain and the United States were the sources of the convalescent and acute COVID-19 samples. The cDNA or gDNA used as material had been derived from T cells, B-cell-depleted T cells, or PBMCs.

The authors' processing: Estimates of nucleated cell counts were drawn from the amplification of reference gene primers. The protocol was immunoSEQ multiplex PCR, while the TCRdb copy is restricted to in-frame clones and leaves out a portion. That table gives V, J and clone size, and the DNA gave D and trimming. Of 60,000 or so clones in the sample, roughly four fifths are singletons; the top ten hold 14% to 15%. CDR1 is MGHRA and CDR2 is YSYEKL in the germline V gene. V lost 1 base to trimming and J lost 4 bases, with 13 bases between them. The CDR3 contains 15 residues. Sequenced material: peripheral blood. The sequence came from an elderly man with acute or convalescent COVID-19. The chain couples TRBV4-1 to TRBJ1-2; D perhaps matches TRBD1 (5 bases). CDR3 residues: CASSQGQGGSYGYTF. For the CDR3, the DNA is TGCGCCAGCAGCCAAGGCCAGGGCGGTAGCTATGGCTACACCTTC.